The rows below give T cell receptor beta chains drawn from one sample of a study of vaccination and CD4 T cells after COVID-19. Antigens for these TCRs are unknown. Each CDR3 protein is one row after TCRdb ran MiXCR on the PCR reads. This sample has about 21,000 distinct CDR3 sequences, with over 35% found just once. The sample in question was CD4+ T cells from blood, cultured in vitro, obtained before SARS-CoV-2 vaccination. The receptor source for this set is a human donor who received a COVID-19 vaccine. Both conserved end residues are part of each CDR3. A D gene is named only where the DNA matches it firmly. Some rows have no size entry. The others give once, few or many, or a class for an expanded clone.

clone size,V gene,D gene,J gene,CDR3 DNA,CDR3 protein
.,TRBV2,.,TRBJ2-7,TGTGCCAGCCACACAAGCCAGACAGGCCCCTACGAGCAGTACTTC,CASHTSQTGPYEQYF
.,TRBV18,TRBD1,TRBJ1-2,TGTGCCAGCTCACCAGCCGGGACAGGAGGCGGCTACACCTTC,CASSPAGTGGGYTF
.,TRBV10-3,.,TRBJ1-1,TGTGCCATCAGTGAGTCGATTTATGGCATGAGCACTGAAGCTTTCTTT,CAISESIYGMSTEAFF
once,TRBV5-1,.,TRBJ2-1,TGCGCCAGCAGCTTCCCTTCCTACAATGAGCAGTTCTTC,CASSFPSYNEQFF
.,TRBV6-1,TRBD1,TRBJ1-1,TGTGCCAGTCAGACAGGGAGAGGGACTGAAGCTTTCTTT,CASQTGRGTEAFF
few,TRBV7-2,TRBD2,TRBJ2-7,TGTGCCAGCAGCTTAAGCGGGGGGGCGGTATACGAGCAGTACTTC,CASSLSGGAVYEQYF
few,TRBV14,TRBD1,TRBJ2-7,TGTGCCAGCAGCCAAGTACAGGGGTACGAGCAGTACTTC,CASSQVQGYEQYF
few,TRBV4-2,TRBD1,TRBJ1-2,TGTGCCAGCAGCCAAGATCCGGGCAGGGGGCGTGCGGGCTACACCTTC,CASSQDPGRGRAGYTF
.,TRBV6-1,TRBD2,TRBJ2-1,TGTGCCAGCACCGTAGCGGGGGGACTCAATGAGCAGTTCTTC,CASTVAGGLNEQFF
.,TRBV6-1,.,TRBJ2-5,TGTGCCAGCAGTGTAAGGGGGGTGCAAGAGACCCAGTACTTC,CASSVRGVQETQYF
few,TRBV12-3/TRBV12-4,.,TRBJ1-1,TGTGCCAGCAGTTTCGGCGGGAACACTGAAGCTTTCTTT,CASSFGGNTEAFF
.,TRBV19,.,TRBJ1-2,TGTGCCAGTAGTAGTGACCGGGCCTCTCTAAACTATGGCTACACCTTC,CASSSDRASLNYGYTF
few,TRBV7-6,.,TRBJ2-2,TGTGCCAGCAGCTTAGAAGGGAACACCGGGGAGCTGTTTTTT,CASSLEGNTGELFF
.,TRBV6-1,.,TRBJ1-2,TGTGCCAGCAGAGGGGGAGTCAGTTTCTATGGCTACACCTTC,CASRGGVSFYGYTF
.,TRBV18,.,TRBJ1-5,TGTGCCAGCTCACTCGGGCAGGGAAGTCAGCCCCAGCATTTT,CASSLGQGSQPQHF
few,TRBV6-1,.,TRBJ2-2,TGTGCCAGCAGTCGGTCAAACGGGGAGCTGTTTTTT,CASSRSNGELFF
.,TRBV30,TRBD1,TRBJ1-6,TGTGCCTGGAGCGTAGGGCAGGGGGAAGGTTCACCCCTCCACTTT,CAWSVGQGEGSPLHF
.,TRBV2,TRBD1,TRBJ1-5,TGTGCCAGCAGTGAAAGTCGGACAGGTCTCAATCAGCCCCAGCATTTT,CASSESRTGLNQPQHF
.,TRBV10-2,.,TRBJ1-2,TGCGCCAGCAGGCCGGGGGGGAACTATGGCTACACCTTC,CASRPGGNYGYTF
.,TRBV7-8,TRBD1,TRBJ1-1,TGTGCCAGCAGCTCAGGGGGCGACACTGAAGCTTTCTTT,CASSSGGDTEAFF
.,TRBV27,.,TRBJ2-2,TGTGCCAGCAGTTTACTGAACACCGGGGAGCTGTTTTTT,CASSLLNTGELFF
.,TRBV10-1,.,TRBJ1-2,TGCGCCAGCCGAGACGGAGCCTACAACTATGGCTACACCTTC,CASRDGAYNYGYTF
few,TRBV19,.,TRBJ1-5,TGTGCCAGTAGTCCACGCCGTACTACAGGCATCCATAGCAATCAGCCCCAGCATTTT,CASSPRRTTGIHSNQPQHF
few,TRBV10-3,TRBD2,TRBJ2-5,TGTGCCATCAGTGAGGGGACTAGCGTCGAGACCCAGTACTTC,CAISEGTSVETQYF
few,TRBV6-4,.,TRBJ1-2,TGTGCCAGCAGCAGGGATGGGAACTATGGCTACACCTTC,CASSRDGNYGYTF
few,TRBV5-4,.,TRBJ2-5,TGTGCCAGCAGCTCAACAGGGCATCGGCAGGAGACCCAGTACTTC,CASSSTGHRQETQYF
.,TRBV7-2,.,TRBJ1-2,TGTGCCAGCAGGTTAGCCGGACGTCCATATGGCTACACCTTC,CASRLAGRPYGYTF
.,TRBV5-1,TRBD1,TRBJ1-1,TGCGCCAGCAGCCCAAACAGGGGCGGGGTGAACACTGAAGCTTTCTTT,CASSPNRGGVNTEAFF
.,TRBV25-1,TRBD1,TRBJ1-1,TGTGCCAGCGCCCCCCAGGGGGGGGATGAAGCTTTCTTT,CASAPQGGDEAFF
few,TRBV20-1,TRBD1,TRBJ1-4,TGCAGTGCCGGCTCGAACAGGGGGCTTGATGAAAAACTGTTTTTT,CSAGSNRGLDEKLFF
few,TRBV20-1,TRBD1,TRBJ2-7,TGCAGTGGCCGGGACAGGGTTTCCTACGAGCAGTACTTC,CSGRDRVSYEQYF
.,TRBV7-9,TRBD1,TRBJ1-2,TGTGCCAGCAGCTTAGAAGGGGGCGTAGGCTACACCTTC,CASSLEGGVGYTF
.,TRBV19,.,TRBJ2-1,TGTGCCAGTAGTATAGCTGCGGGGGCTAACAATGAGCAGTTCTTC,CASSIAAGANNEQFF
few,TRBV6-1,TRBD1,TRBJ1-2,TGTGCCAGCTTTGGAAGTTCCGGGACAGGACCTAACTATGGCTACACCTTC,CASFGSSGTGPNYGYTF
few,TRBV24-1,.,TRBJ2-7,TGTGCCACCAGTGATTTGTTGGGTAACGAGCAGTACTTC,CATSDLLGNEQYF
.,TRBV6-5,.,TRBJ2-7,TGTGCCAGCAGTTACTCGACTGGCAGGCCCTACGAGCAGTACTTC,CASSYSTGRPYEQYF
once,TRBV9,TRBD2,TRBJ2-7,TGTGCCAGCAGCGCCGGGGGGGGGTCCTCCTACGAGCAGTACTTC,CASSAGGGSSYEQYF
.,TRBV7-9,.,TRBJ1-1,TGTGCCAGCAGCTTGTCCTACAGACTCACTGAAGCTTTCTTT,CASSLSYRLTEAFF
.,TRBV24-1,.,TRBJ2-2,TGTGCCACCAGTGAACTCGACATGGCGGGCACCGGGGAGCTGTTTTTT,CATSELDMAGTGELFF
.,TRBV7-2,.,TRBJ1-2,TGTGCCAGCAGCTTACGTTTTGGGCAGGGTGGGGACTATGGCTACACCTTC,CASSLRFGQGGDYGYTF
.,TRBV7-3,.,TRBJ1-5,TGTGCCAGCAGCTTATCTTTTGGTCAGCCCCAGCATTTT,CASSLSFGQPQHF
.,TRBV11-3,.,TRBJ2-2,TGTGCCAGCAGCTTAGACTGGCAGGGAAACGGGGAGCTGTTTTTT,CASSLDWQGNGELFF
.,TRBV19,.,TRBJ1-1,TGTGCCAGTATTCGGATGAACACTGAAGCTTTCTTT,CASIRMNTEAFF
.,TRBV20-1,TRBD1,TRBJ1-2,TGCAGTGCTAAAAGAGGTGTAGGGGGCGAGTATGGCTACACCTTC,CSAKRGVGGEYGYTF
.,TRBV20-1,.,TRBJ1-5,TGCAGTGCTAGAGAAATGGAGGGAAGTCAGCCCCAGCATTTT,CSAREMEGSQPQHF
few,TRBV2,.,TRBJ1-1,TGTGCCAGCAGTGTTCGGAATCGGGACACTGAAGCTTTCTTT,CASSVRNRDTEAFF
few,TRBV29-1,.,TRBJ1-2,TGCAGCGTTGACAGGACAGTTAACTATGGCTACACCTTC,CSVDRTVNYGYTF
few,TRBV6-1,.,TRBJ2-3,TGTGCCAGCAGGCATTTTAGGTACACAGATACGCAGTATTTT,CASRHFRYTDTQYF
few,TRBV5-4,TRBD1,TRBJ1-2,TGTGCCAGCAGCTACAGGGGAAACTATGGCTACACCTTC,CASSYRGNYGYTF
.,TRBV5-4,.,TRBJ2-1,TGTGCCAGCAGCTTGCAGGGGCTCGTCTACAATGAGCAGTTCTTC,CASSLQGLVYNEQFF
.,TRBV2,.,TRBJ2-2,TGTGCCAGCAGTGTCCGGACAGCGGGCACCGGGGAGCTGTTTTTT,CASSVRTAGTGELFF
.,TRBV5-5,.,TRBJ1-1,TGTGCCAGCAGCTTGGTGGGGGGTCGGGATACTGAAGCTTTCTTT,CASSLVGGRDTEAFF
.,TRBV5-1,TRBD2,TRBJ2-2,TGCGCCAGCAGTCGACGGGGACTAGCGGGGGGCCTAGGTATCGGGGAGCTGTTTTTT,CASSRRGLAGGLGIGELFF